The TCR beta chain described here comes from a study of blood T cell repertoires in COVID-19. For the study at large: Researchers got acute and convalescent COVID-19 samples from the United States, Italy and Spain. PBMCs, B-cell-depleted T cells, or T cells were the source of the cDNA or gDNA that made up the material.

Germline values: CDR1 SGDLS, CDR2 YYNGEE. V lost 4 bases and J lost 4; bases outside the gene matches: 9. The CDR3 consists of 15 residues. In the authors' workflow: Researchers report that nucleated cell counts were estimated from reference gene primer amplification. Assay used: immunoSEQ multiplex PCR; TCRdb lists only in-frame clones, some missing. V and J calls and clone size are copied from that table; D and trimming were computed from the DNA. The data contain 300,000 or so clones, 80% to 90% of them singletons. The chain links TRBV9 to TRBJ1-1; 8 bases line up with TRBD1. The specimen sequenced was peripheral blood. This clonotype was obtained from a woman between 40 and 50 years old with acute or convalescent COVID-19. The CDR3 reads CASSPTGRGLTEAFF. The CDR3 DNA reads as TGTGCCAGCAGCCCGACAGGCAGGGGGCTCACTGAAGCTTTCTTT.